The T cell receptor beta chain under discussion was sequenced for a study of blood T cell repertoires in COVID-19. Overall study context: T cells, B-cell-depleted T cells, or PBMCs supplied cDNA or gDNA.

This clone has a handful of counts. CDR1 and CDR2 (germline): MNHEY, SMNVEV (reference sequence). The ends were cut back, 6 bases at V and 0 bases at J, with 11 bases in the middle. The CDR3 sequence is 15 residues long. Clones were read by immunoSEQ multiplex PCR, and TCRdb kept only the in-frame ones, dropping some. The profile shows under 250,000 clones, roughly four fifths of them singletons. All enrollees were about 18 to 95 years old and from roughly 22 US areas. The chain combines TRBV27 with TRBJ2-2, with TRBD1 as a possible D gene (5 bases). This clonotype was obtained from a man in his fifties or sixties who had recovered from COVID-19. Sequencing used PBMCs or T cells enriched from blood (not recorded which). The CDR3 region is CASSWQGTNTGELFF. Here the CDR3 DNA reads TGTGCCAGCAGCTGGCAGGGTACGAACACCGGGGAGCTGTTTTTT.